This T cell receptor (beta chain) was identified in a study of cytomegalovirus exposure and HLA in healthy donors. Overall study findings and caveats: Exclusion applied to some V segments, including TRBV6-2 and TRBV6-3, as they were indistinguishable. The listing of 160 or so TCR beta chains classed them as cytomegalovirus-associated.

As for this clone: Its target is not known.

The PCR was carried out with 60 Vbeta primers and 13 Jbeta primers. Clones were sequenced by immunoSEQ multiplex PCR, and TCRdb holds only the in-frame ones, with some missing. The repertoire has about 200,000 clones, nearly 80% of them found once; the top ten carry around 1.7%. Healthy bone marrow donors made up the donors. This CDR3 is 15 amino acids long. CDR1 SGHVS and CDR2 FQNEAQ come from the germline V gene. V was shortened by 0 bases and J by 5 bases, with 11 bases between the two germline ends. The receptor comes from a man aged 18 to 29 in good health and CMV-seronegative. The chain combines TRBV7-8 with TRBJ1-5, with D possibly being TRBD1 (6 bases). The sample consisted of PBMCs. DNA of the CDR3: TGTGCCAGCAGCTTAGCGTGGACAGAGGATCAGCCCCAGCATTTT. Translated, it gives CASSLAWTEDQPQHF.